These 30 T cell receptor beta chains were all obtained from the same sample, sequenced in a study of T cell responses to AZD1222 COVID-19 vaccine. Data came from immunoSEQ multiplex PCR; TCRdb stores just in-frame clones and leaves some out. The data contain 120,000 to 150,000 clones, approximately 90% of them seen just once; the ten biggest clones take up about 14%. The specimen comprised peripheral blood, sampled on day 0 of AZD1222 vaccination. These receptors all stem from an adult in good health.

There are a few counts of this clone. The V and J genes are TRBV2 and TRBJ1-1; D call uncertain. Germline V gives CDR1 SNHLY, CDR2 FYNNEI. Trimming cost V 4 bases and J 8 bases, with 8 bases left between them. This CDR3 contains 11 residues. The CDR3 region is CASSALQEAFF. DNA for the CDR3: TGTGCCAGCAGTGCGCTACAAGAAGCTTTCTTT.

This chain connects TRBV7-9 to TRBJ2-5; 8 positions match TRBD1. Germline V gene sequence: CDR1 SEHNR, CDR2 FQNEAQ (reference sequence). Trimming cost V 1 base and J 3 bases; bases outside gene matches: 10. The CDR3 covers 17 residues. The CDR3 DNA sequence: TGTGCCAGCAGCTTAGGGCCGAGACAGGGGATTAAAGAGACCCAGTACTTC. This codes for CASSLGPRQGIKETQYF.

This chain joins TRBV28 and TRBJ1-2; 7 bases are shared with TRBD1. Losses at the gene ends were 8 bases for V and 5 bases for J; bases not matched to a gene: 17. The germline CDR1 and CDR2 sequences are MDHEN and SYDVKM. CDR3 length: 16 residues. CDR3 in amino acids: CASRGTVGGGSYGYTF. For the CDR3, the DNA is TGTGCCAGCCGCGGGACAGTGGGTGGGGGTTCATATGGCTACACCTTC.

This clone was observed a single time. The chain couples TRBV5-1 to TRBJ2-7; no firm D call. Trimming shortened V by 2 bases and J by 0 bases, and 6 bases separated the two germline ends. The CDR3 extends over 13 amino acids. CDR1 is SGHRS and CDR2 is YFSETQ in the germline V gene. The CDR3 region is CASSFRNSYEQYF. DNA for the CDR3: TGCGCCAGCAGCTTTAGGAACTCCTACGAGCAGTACTTC.

The genes are TRBV2 and TRBJ1-5; D is unresolved. V was shortened by 1 base and J by 6 bases, with 10 bases between the two germline ends. The CDR3 has 14 residues. CDR1 and CDR2 from the germline V gene are SNHLY and FYNNEI. CDR3 DNA: TGTGCCAGCAGTGAAGAAGGGCTTGGTCAGCCCCAGCATTTT. This codes for CASSEEGLGQPQHF.

The V gene is TRBV27, the J gene TRBJ2-1, with 8 bases lining up with TRBD2. This CDR3 contains 17 residues. Germline V gene data show CDR1 as MNHEY and CDR2 as SMNVEV (reference sequence). J lost 0 bases, V lost 6 bases, and 10 bases had no gene match. CDR3 bases: TGTGCCAGCAGCCCTCGAAGGACTAGCTCCTCCTACAATGAGCAGTTCTTC. Translating it yields CASSPRRTSSSYNEQFF.

The J gene is TRBJ1-2, the V gene TRBV11-2; D is unresolved. Germline assignment: CDR1 SGHAT and CDR2 FQNNGV. The CDR3 is 13 residues long. V lost 1 base and J lost 4, with 7 bases in between. Here the CDR3 reads CASSLASAYGYTF. The CDR3 coding sequence is TGTGCCAGCAGCTTAGCGTCAGCCTATGGCTACACCTTC. Full variable domain (missing parts from reference TRBV11-2 and TRBJ1-2): EAGVAQSPRYKIIEKRQSVAFWCNPISGHATLYWYQQILGQGPKLLIQFQNNGVVDDSQLPKDRFSAERLKGVDSTLKIQPAKLEDSAVYLCASSLASAYGYTFGSGTRLTVV.

CDR3 in amino acids: CASSFRTAGEAFF. The CDR3, as DNA: TGTGCCAGCAGCTTCCGGACGGCCGGTGAAGCTTTCTTT. The J gene is TRBJ1-1, the V gene TRBV7-2; D is unclear. V lost 3 bases, J lost 7 bases, and 12 bases lay in between. Per the germline V gene, CDR1 is SGHTA and CDR2 is FQGNSA. This CDR3 is 13 amino acids long.

A single count supports this clone. The chain couples TRBV2 to TRBJ1-5; D is undetermined. CDR1 is SNHLY, CDR2 FYNNEI, per germline. The length of the CDR3 is 12 residues. Between the trimmed V and J ends, which lost 6 bases and 4 bases, there was a span of 7 bases. In DNA, the CDR3 is TGTGCCAGCAGAGGGATTAATCAGCCCCAGCATTTT. Translated, it gives CASRGINQPQHF.

The chain is built from TRBV19 and TRBJ1-2, with a weak D call TRBD1 (5 bases). The CDR3 extends over 13 amino acids. V was shortened by 4 bases and J by 4 bases, with 10 bases between the two germline ends. CDR1 and CDR2 from the germline V gene are LNHDA and SQIVND (reference sequence). CDR3 loop: CASSTTALYGYTF. The CDR3 region has the DNA TGTGCCAGTAGTACGACAGCCCTCTATGGCTACACCTTC.

The J gene is TRBJ1-2, the V gene TRBV7-3; 9 positions agree with TRBD1. V shed 5 bases, J shed 8 bases, and the junction held 6 bases outside the gene matches. From germline, CDR1 is SGHTA and CDR2 FQGTGA. The CDR3 totals 13 residues. In nucleotides, the CDR3 is TGTGCCAGCAGCCCCGGGACAGGGTTGGGCTACACCTTC. Encoded protein: CASSPGTGLGYTF.

This rearrangement joins TRBV9 to TRBJ2-1, with 8 bases matching TRBD2. This CDR3 has 16 amino acids. Germline CDR1 SGDLS, CDR2 YYNGEE. Trimming at V came to 2 bases and at J to 2 bases, leaving 6 bases not matched to a gene. The chain's CDR3 is CASSVVAGLTYNEQFF. The CDR3 nucleotides read TGTGCCAGCAGCGTGGTAGCGGGGCTGACCTACAATGAGCAGTTCTTC.

The genes are TRBV7-3 and TRBJ2-2; 10 positions match TRBD1. CDR3 length: 16 residues. Germline CDR1 SGHTA, CDR2 FQGTGA. The V and J ends lost 1 base and 4 bases, in that order; junction bases with no gene match: 3. CDR3 bases: TGTGCCAGCAGCTTAAGACAGGGGGCTGGCACCGGGGAGCTGTTTTTT. Translating gives CASSLRQGAGTGELFF.

In DNA form, the CDR3 reads TGTGCCAGCAGCTTCGGACAGGGTAATGAAAAACTGTTTTTT. The encoded protein is CASSFGQGNEKLFF. The chain recombines TRBV7-9 with TRBJ1-4, with 8 bases lining up with TRBD1. Looked up from germline, CDR1 is SEHNR and CDR2 is FQNEAQ (reference sequence). After removal of 3 bases from V and 4 bases from J, the junction contained 1 base not matched to a gene. The CDR3 spans 14 residues.

This chain uses TRBV27 with TRBJ2-5; TRBD1 might be the D (5 bases). V gave up 4 bases and J gave up 1 base, with 13 bases separating them. Germline V CDR1 and CDR2: MNHEY, SMNVEV (reference sequence). This CDR3 is 15 amino acids long. The CDR3 region has the DNA TGTGCCAGCAGTTCTGGCAGGGCAGGCCAAGAGACCCAGTACTTC. Protein sequence: CASSSGRAGQETQYF.

The V and J genes are TRBV7-3 and TRBJ1-1; the match to TRBD1 covers 7 bases. Germline CDR1 is SGHTA and CDR2 is FQGTGA. This CDR3 has 14 residues. V shed 5 bases and J 5 bases; nucleotides not matched to a gene: 8. The CDR3 coding sequence is TGTGCCAGCAGCCCCGGGACAGCGAAAACTGAAGCTTTCTTT. Encoded protein: CASSPGTAKTEAFF.

The chain combines TRBV7-2 with TRBJ1-1, with D uncertain. The germline V gene encodes CDR1 SGHTA and CDR2 FQGNSA. V gave up 5 bases and J gave up 2 bases, with 15 bases separating them. CDR3 length: 15 residues. The CDR3 is CASSDQLGENTEAFF. The CDR3 DNA reads TGTGCCAGCAGCGACCAACTCGGGGAAAACACTGAAGCTTTCTTT.

The chain recombines TRBV6-2 or TRBV6-3 with TRBJ1-1; tentative D call: TRBD1 (5 bases). V lost 0 bases and J 1 base, leaving 18 bases between the germline ends. The length of the CDR3 is 18 residues. Germline CDR1 and CDR2: MNHEY and SVGEGT. In DNA, the CDR3 is TGTGCCAGCAGTTACTCGTTCCTCGGGGGTGGGACGAACACTGAAGCTTTCTTT. It is translated as CASSYSFLGGGTNTEAFF.

The chain recombines TRBV2 with TRBJ1-2; no firm D call. Looked up from germline, CDR1 is SNHLY and CDR2 is FYNNEI. V lost 5 bases to trimming and J lost 1 base, with 11 bases between them. The CDR3 length is 14 residues. CDR3 region: CASSSDGNNYGYTF. DNA of the CDR3: TGTGCCAGCAGTTCGGACGGGAATAACTATGGCTACACCTTC.

The chain uses TRBV28 and TRBJ1-3; tentatively, D is TRBD1 (5 bases). V was shortened by 6 bases and J by 4 bases, with 19 bases between the two germline ends. The CDR3 is made up of 16 amino acids. Per the germline V gene, CDR1 is MDHEN and CDR2 is SYDVKM. The CDR3 region is CASSSPPEGSGNTIYF. In DNA form, the CDR3 reads TGTGCCAGCAGCTCCCCCCCGGAGGGGTCGGGAAACACCATATATTTT.

V gene TRBV29-1 combines with J gene TRBJ2-1; 9 bases are a match to TRBD2. The CDR3 totals 14 residues. Per the germline V gene, CDR1 is SQVTM and CDR2 is ANQGSEA. V dropped 5 bases and J dropped 0; count of bases not matched to a gene: 2. CDR3 amino acids: CSVSAGGSYNEQFF. The DNA of the CDR3 is TGCAGCGTTTCAGCGGGGGGCTCCTACAATGAGCAGTTCTTC.

The CDR3 spells CASSVAFLVGTDTQYF. CDR3 in DNA: TGTGCCAGCAGCGTAGCTTTTTTAGTCGGCACAGATACGCAGTATTTT. This chain joins TRBV9 and TRBJ2-3; no reliable D call. The CDR3 has 16 amino acids. The germline gives CDR1 SGDLS, CDR2 YYNGEE. V dropped 0 bases and J dropped 1 base, with 12 bases sitting between them.

A single count supports this clone. This chain connects TRBV18 to TRBJ1-6; 8 nucleotides align to TRBD1. This CDR3 spans 13 amino acids. Losses at the gene ends were 4 bases for V and 8 bases for J; bases not matched to a gene: 1. Germline V CDR1 and CDR2: KGHSH, LQKENI. The CDR3 region has the DNA TGTGCCAGCTCACTGGACAGGGATTCACCCCTCCACTTT. Its translation: CASSLDRDSPLHF. The variable domain in full, completed from reference TRBV18 and TRBJ1-6, reads NAGVMQNPRHLVRRRGQEARLRCSPMKGHSHVYWYRQLPEEGLKFMVYLQKENIIDESGMPKERFSAEFPKEGPSILRIQQVVRGDSAAYFCASSLDRDSPLHFGNGTRLTVT.

This rearrangement joins TRBV7-2 to TRBJ1-2, with D possibly TRBD1 on 5 matching bases. CDR3 length equals 19 residues. The V end lost 3 bases, the J end lost 2 bases, and 25 bases lay between the germline ends. Germline-derived CDR1 and CDR2 are SGHTA and FQGNSA. CDR3 sequence: CASSFPRTRGLGGNYGYTF. In DNA, the CDR3 is TGTGCCAGCAGCTTCCCCCGGACACGGGGCTTGGGTGGGAACTATGGCTACACCTTC.

This clone was counted only a few times. The rearrangement joins TRBV9 to TRBJ2-7; 10 nucleotides line up with TRBD1. The CDR3 is 17 residues long. Germline CDR1 and CDR2: SGDLS and YYNGEE. V trimming: 4 bases; J trimming: 6 bases; junction bases outside the gene matches: 16. The CDR3 DNA reads TGTGCCAGCAGCCCCCGCTCAACCGGGACAGGGGCCCGCGAGCAGTACTTC. This sequence encodes CASSPRSTGTGAREQYF.

The chain links TRBV6-5 to TRBJ2-7; 9 bases align to TRBD1. CDR3 length: 14 residues. Trimming took 11 bases from V and 2 from J; bases not matched to a gene: 10. CDR1 MNHEY and CDR2 SVGAGI come from the germline V gene. CDR3 protein: CACTADRGTYEQYF. DNA for the CDR3: TGTGCCTGCACGGCGGACAGGGGAACCTACGAGCAGTACTTC.

This clone was detected only once. This sequence joins TRBV10-3 and TRBJ1-2; the D is unclear. Germline assignment: CDR1 ENHRY and CDR2 SYGVKD. Trimming shortened V by 4 bases and J by 2 bases, and 8 bases separated the two germline ends. This CDR3 is built from 13 residues. DNA for the CDR3: TGTGCCATCAGTGCGGAGGTGAACTATGGCTACACCTTC. As protein: CAISAEVNYGYTF.

This clone was picked up one time. The J gene is TRBJ1-6, the V gene TRBV11-2; no firm D call. V shed 0 bases and J shed 10 bases, with 16 bases lying between them. Germline V gene data show CDR1 as SGHAT and CDR2 as FQNNGV. The CDR3 has 16 amino acids. CDR3 sequence reads: CASSLDDSGGWSPLHF. In DNA form, the CDR3 reads TGTGCCAGCAGCTTAGATGATTCGGGAGGCTGGTCACCCCTCCACTTT.

This clone occurred a few times. V and J are TRBV12-3 or TRBV12-4 and TRBJ1-2; D is perhaps TRBD1 (6 bases). The ends were cut back, 5 bases at V and 4 bases at J, with 11 bases in the middle. This CDR3 comprises 13 residues. The CDR3 is CASSPQGLYGYTF. CDR3 bases: TGTGCCAGCAGTCCCCAGGGGCTCTATGGCTACACCTTC.

The chain joins TRBV7-9 to TRBJ1-1; tentatively, D is TRBD1 (6 bases). Germline V lookup: CDR1 SEHNR, CDR2 FQNEAQ (reference sequence). This CDR3 is 13 amino acids long. V lost 1 base and J lost 7, with 10 bases in between. CDR3 in amino acids: CASSLEGVREAFF. CDR3 DNA: TGTGCCAGCAGCTTAGAGGGGGTCCGTGAAGCTTTCTTT.